This T cell receptor beta chain stems from a study of T cells expressing NK-cell markers. Study-level information: Seven of the eight sequenced donors were classified as HCMV-seropositive, and one was classified as seronegative.

TCRdb reprocessed the 5' RACE reads, with one entry per CDR3 protein and no DNA. In all, the sample yields under 200,000 distinct CDR3 sequences. For this clonotype: Its cognate antigen is unknown.

Looked up from germline, CDR1 is DFQATT and CDR2 is SNEGSKA (reference sequence). The CDR3 has 14 amino acids. Findings and limits, study-wide: For a handful of donors, these clonotypes were likewise the leading ones in the CD3+CD56-NKG2C+ fraction.

The sequencing sample was made of blood T cells: a sorted CD56 or NKG2C T cell subset, CD4+ or CD8+ T cells, or bulk PBMC T cells (not recorded which). The sequence was obtained from a woman aged 18 to 75 in good health. V gene TRBV20-1 combines with J gene TRBJ2-2. The CDR3 is CSAVGVANTGELFF.